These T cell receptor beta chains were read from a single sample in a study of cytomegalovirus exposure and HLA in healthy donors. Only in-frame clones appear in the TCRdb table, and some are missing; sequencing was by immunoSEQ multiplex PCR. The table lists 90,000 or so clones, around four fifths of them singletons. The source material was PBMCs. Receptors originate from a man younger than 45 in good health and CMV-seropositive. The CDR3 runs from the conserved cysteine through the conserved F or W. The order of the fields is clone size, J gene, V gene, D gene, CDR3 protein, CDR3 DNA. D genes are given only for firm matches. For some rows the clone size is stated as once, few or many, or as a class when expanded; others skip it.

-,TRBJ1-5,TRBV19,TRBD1,CASSIEGASNQPQHF,TGTGCCAGTAGTATCGAGGGGGCTAGCAATCAGCCCCAGCATTTT
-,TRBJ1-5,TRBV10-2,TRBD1,CASRPSGTGIQPQHF,TGCGCCAGCAGACCCTCCGGGACAGGGATTCAGCCCCAGCATTTT
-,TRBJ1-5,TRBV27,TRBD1,CASSPGQTRQPQHF,TGTGCCAGCAGTCCGGGACAGACGAGACAGCCCCAGCATTTT
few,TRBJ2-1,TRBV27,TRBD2,CASLGAGGRNEQFF,TGTGCCAGCCTCGGGGCGGGAGGGCGGAATGAGCAGTTCTTC
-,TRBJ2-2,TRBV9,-,CASNAGQIIGRPGTGELFF,TGTGCCAGCAACGCGGGACAGATAATTGGGAGGCCGGGCACCGGGGAGCTGTTTTTT
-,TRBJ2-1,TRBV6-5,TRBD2,CASGRTSGRRNEQFF,TGTGCCAGCGGAAGGACTAGCGGGAGAAGGAATGAGCAGTTCTTC
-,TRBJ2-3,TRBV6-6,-,CASSYVREGRQYF,TGTGCCAGCAGTTACGTCCGGGAAGGCAGGCAGTATTTT
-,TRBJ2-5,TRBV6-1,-,CASNYPLETQYF,TGTGCCAGCAACTATCCCCTAGAGACCCAGTACTTC
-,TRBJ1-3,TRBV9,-,CASSVATTTPGNTIYF,TGTGCCAGCAGCGTAGCTACGACGACTCCTGGAAACACCATATATTTT
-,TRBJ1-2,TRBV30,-,CAWAMAASYGYTF,TGTGCCTGGGCGATGGCGGCATCCTATGGCTACACCTTC
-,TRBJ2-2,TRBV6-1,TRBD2,CASSALAGGTGELFF,TGTGCCAGCAGCGCCCTAGCGGGAGGAACCGGGGAGCTGTTTTTT